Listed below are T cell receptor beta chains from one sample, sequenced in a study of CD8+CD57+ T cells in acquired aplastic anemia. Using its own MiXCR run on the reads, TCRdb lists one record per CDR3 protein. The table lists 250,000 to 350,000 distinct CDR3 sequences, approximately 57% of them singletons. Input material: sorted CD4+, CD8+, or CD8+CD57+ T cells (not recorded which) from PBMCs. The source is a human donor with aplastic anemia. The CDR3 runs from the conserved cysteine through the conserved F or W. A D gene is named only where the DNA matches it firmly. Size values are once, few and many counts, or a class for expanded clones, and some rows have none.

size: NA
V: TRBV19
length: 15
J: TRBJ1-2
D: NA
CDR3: CASSKTQIDSPGYTF
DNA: TGTGCCAGTAGTAAGACTCAAATCGACAGCCCCGGCTACACCTTC

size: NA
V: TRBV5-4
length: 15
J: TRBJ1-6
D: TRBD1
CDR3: CASSLQGADNSPLHF
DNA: TGTGCCAGCAGCTTACAGGGGGCGGATAATTCACCCCTCCACTTT

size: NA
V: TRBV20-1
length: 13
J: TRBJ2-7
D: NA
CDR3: CSARKSLGYEQYF
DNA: TGCAGTGCTAGAAAATCTCTGGGGTACGAGCAGTACTTC

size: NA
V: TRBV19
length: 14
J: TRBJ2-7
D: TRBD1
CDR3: CASSGQGGSYGQHF
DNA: TGTGCCAGTAGTGGACAGGGAGGAAGCTACGGGCAGCACTTC

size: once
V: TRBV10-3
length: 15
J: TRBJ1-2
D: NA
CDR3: CAISSGAGGRYGYTF
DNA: TGTGCCATCAGTTCTGGCGCGGGGGGGCGCTATGGCTACACCTTC

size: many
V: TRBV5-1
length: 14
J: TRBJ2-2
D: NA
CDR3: CASSLVTDSGELFF
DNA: TGCGCCAGCAGCTTGGTAACTGACTCCGGGGAGCTGTTTTTT

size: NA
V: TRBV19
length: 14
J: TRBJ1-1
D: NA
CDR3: CASSTPGVNTEAFF
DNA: TGTGCCAGTAGTACACCCGGGGTGAACACTGAAGCTTTCTTT

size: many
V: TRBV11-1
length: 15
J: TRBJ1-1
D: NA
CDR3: CASSLALGGNTEAFF
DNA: TGTGCCAGCAGCTTAGCGCTTGGGGGTAACACTGAAGCTTTCTTT

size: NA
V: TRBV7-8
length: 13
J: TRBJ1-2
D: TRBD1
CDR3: CASSQRTGWGYTF
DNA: TGTGCCAGCAGCCAGAGGACAGGATGGGGCTACACCTTC

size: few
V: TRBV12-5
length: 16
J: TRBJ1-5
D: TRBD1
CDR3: CASGYFRTGYISTQHF
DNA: TGTGCTAGTGGCTACTTCCGGACAGGGTATATCAGCACCCAGCATTTT

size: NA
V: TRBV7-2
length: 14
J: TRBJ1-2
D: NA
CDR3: CASSKKRFNYGYTF
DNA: TGTGCCAGCAGCAAAAAACGCTTTAACTATGGCTACACCTTC

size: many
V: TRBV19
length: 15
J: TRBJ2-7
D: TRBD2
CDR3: CASSISIAGDHEQYF
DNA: TGTGCCAGTAGTATATCCATCGCGGGAGATCACGAGCAGTACTTC

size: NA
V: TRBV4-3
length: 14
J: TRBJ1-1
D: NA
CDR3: CASSQGEVNTEAFF
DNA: TGCGCCAGCAGCCAAGGCGAGGTGAACACTGAAGCTTTCTTT

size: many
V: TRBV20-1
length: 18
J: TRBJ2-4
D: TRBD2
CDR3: CSVPGVAGVYGTKNIQYF
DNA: TGCAGTGTTCCTGGGGTAGCGGGAGTATATGGGACCAAAAACATTCAGTACTTC

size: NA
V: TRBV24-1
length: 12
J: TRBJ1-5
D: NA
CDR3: CATSDSNQPQHF
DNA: TGTGCCACCAGTGATTCCAATCAGCCCCAGCATTTT

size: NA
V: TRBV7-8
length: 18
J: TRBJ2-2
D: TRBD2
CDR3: CASSVGTSGRANTGELFF
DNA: TGTGCCAGCAGCGTAGGGACTAGCGGGAGGGCGAACACCGGGGAGCTGTTTTTT

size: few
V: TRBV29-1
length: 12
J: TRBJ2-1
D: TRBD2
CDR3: CSAGTSGNEQFF
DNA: TGCAGCGCTGGGACTAGCGGGAATGAGCAGTTCTTC

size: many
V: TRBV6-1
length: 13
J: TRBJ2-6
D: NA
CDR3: CASSSWGANVLTF
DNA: TGTGCCAGCTCGAGCTGGGGGGCCAACGTCCTGACTTTC